The 12 T cell receptor beta chains below come from one sample, sequenced in a study of human T cells and chemical hapten exposure. This sample's time point: pre-sensitization, week 0. Treatment noted: therapeutic diphenylcyclopropenone sensitization with weekly scalp DPC. TCRdb reanalysed the RACE reads using MiXCR and keeps one entry per CDR3 protein. This sample carries over 300,000 distinct CDR3 sequences, 4% to 6% of them seen once, and the ten largest clones take approximately 2.8%. The sequencing here drew on whole blood, taken in connection with sensitization to the hapten diphenylcyclopropenone (DPC). All receptors derive from a woman aged 50 to 65 with alopecia areata. Some clones in this sample may be carry-over from other donors' samples.

This clonotype was observed many times. This chain links TRBV29-1 with TRBJ2-6, with a weak D call TRBD1 (5 bases). The CDR3 is 19 residues long. In germline, CDR1 is SQVTM, CDR2 ANQGSEA. Trimming removed 0 bases at V and 4 bases at J, with 22 bases between. The CDR3 spells CSVEDPLLQGRSGANVLTF. The CDR3 DNA is TGCAGCGTTGAAGATCCCCTCTTGCAGGGAAGATCAGGGGCCAACGTCCTGACTTTC.

This clonotype was seen more than once but under ten times. This rearrangement joins TRBV6-5 to TRBJ2-3; D might be TRBD1 or TRBD2, each matching 6 bases. V lost 2 bases and J lost 6, with 15 bases in between. The germline CDR1 and CDR2 sequences are MNHEY and SVGAGI. The CDR3 covers 15 residues. CDR3 DNA: TGTGCCAGCAGTTACGGTGGGGGGCCAAGTGATACGCAGTATTTT. Protein sequence: CASSYGGGPSDTQYF.

In this sample, this clonotype turned up many times. DNA of the CDR3: TGTGCCAGCAGCCAAGAGAGGACGGGGAACACTGAAGCTTTCTTT. Its translation: CASSQERTGNTEAFF. The rearrangement joins TRBV3-1 to TRBJ1-1; no definite D call. Between the trimmed V and J ends, which lost 0 bases and 1 base, there was a span of 9 bases. From germline, CDR1 is LGHDT and CDR2 YNNKEL (reference sequence). The CDR3 has 15 residues. The variable domain in full, with the rest retrieved from reference TRBV3-1 and TRBJ1-1, is DTAVSQTPKYLVTQMGNDKSIKCEQNLGHDTMYWYKQDSKKFLKIMFSYNNKELIINETVPNRFSPKSPDKAHLNLHINSLELGDSAVYFCASSQERTGNTEAFFGQGTRLTVV.

This clonotype was seen more than once but under ten times. The V and J genes are TRBV7-2 and TRBJ2-5; D not certain. CDR1 is SGHTA and CDR2 is FQGNSA in the germline V gene. Trimming took 2 bases from V and 0 from J, leaving 10 bases between them. This CDR3 contains 15 residues. Here the CDR3 reads CASSLQRAHQETQYF. CDR3 nucleotide sequence: TGTGCCAGCAGCTTACAACGGGCACACCAAGAGACCCAGTACTTC.

In this sample, this clonotype turned up a few times. The V call is TRBV20-1, the J call TRBJ2-7, with TRBD2 as a possible D gene (7 bases). From germline, CDR1 is DFQATT and CDR2 SNEGSKA (reference sequence). Trimming left V 8 bases short and J 2 bases short, with 19 bases between. This CDR3 is 14 amino acids long. CDR3 coding DNA: TGCAGTACCAACTGGGGGCGGGAGCCCTACGAGCAGTACTTC. Protein: CSTNWGREPYEQYF.

This clonotype has only a few counts. J is TRBJ1-1 and V is TRBV6-5; possible D gene TRBD1, 5 bases. The CDR3 contains 14 residues. V was pared by 2 bases and J by 0 bases, with 7 bases between. Germline loops: CDR1 MNHEY, CDR2 SVGAGI. CDR3: CASSYDRLNTEAFF. Written as DNA, the CDR3 is TGTGCCAGCAGTTACGACAGACTGAACACTGAAGCTTTCTTT.

This clonotype has a count of ten or more. V and J are TRBV12-3 or TRBV12-4 and TRBJ1-1; a weak D match, TRBD1 (6 bases). CDR3 size: 14 residues. V was trimmed by 6 bases and J by 2 bases, leaving 13 bases between them. The CDR3 spells CASSQTGLNTEAFF. The DNA of the CDR3 is TGTGCCAGCAGCCAAACAGGGTTAAACACTGAAGCTTTCTTT.

This clonotype was counted at least ten times. This sequence joins TRBV13 and TRBJ2-5, with D hard to call. CDR3 length equals 14 residues. V gave up 0 bases and J gave up 2 bases, with 7 bases separating them. The germline gives CDR1 PRHDT, CDR2 FYEKMQ (reference sequence). The CDR3 DNA is TGTGCCAGCAGCTTAGGAACGGATCAAGAGACCCAGTACTTC. Translation: CASSLGTDQETQYF. Filled out from reference TRBV13 and TRBJ2-5, the complete variable domain reads AAGVIQSPRHLIKEKRETATLKCYPIPRHDTVYWYQQGPGQDPQFLISFYEKMQSDKGSIPDRFSAQQFSDYHSELNMSSLELGDSALYFCASSLGTDQETQYFGPGTRLLVL.

This clonotype showed up many times. The gene calls are TRBV7-2 and TRBJ2-1, with a weak D call TRBD2 (6 bases). Germline V lookup: CDR1 SGHTA, CDR2 FQGNSA. The length of the CDR3 is 13 residues. The V end was cut by 3 bases, the J end by 6 bases, with 9 bases between. CDR3 DNA sequence: TGTGCCAGCAGCTTCGGAGGGGTCAATGAGCAGTTCTTC. Residues: CASSFGGVNEQFF.

This clonotype has at least ten counts. V gene TRBV21-1 combines with J gene TRBJ1-1. TRBV21-1 is annotated as a pseudogene. This CDR3 spans 18 amino acids. The CDR3 region has the DNA TGTGCCAGCAGCAAAGCCGACAAGGAGGGACGGGTGAACACTGAAGCTTTCTTT. This encodes CASSKADKEGRVNTEAFF.

This clonotype appeared a single time. The rearrangement uses TRBV6-1 and TRBJ1-5; weak D call: TRBD1 (6 bases). The CDR3 loop spans 17 amino acids. CDR1 MNHNS and CDR2 SASEGT come from the germline V gene. Between the trimmed V and J ends, which lost 8 bases and 4 bases, there was a span of 24 bases. CDR3 sequence: CASLGGRSDFLNQPQHF. CDR3 coding DNA: TGTGCCAGCCTGGGGGGCAGGAGCGACTTCCTAAATCAGCCCCAGCATTTT.

The table lists this clonotype with many counts. The V call is TRBV12-3 or TRBV12-4, the J call TRBJ1-1; D ambiguous. Trimming stripped 7 bases from V and 4 bases from J, with 7 bases between. This CDR3 is built from 11 residues. CDR3 DNA sequence: TGTGCCAGCACGTATAGCACTGAAGCTTTCTTT. Its protein is CASTYSTEAFF.